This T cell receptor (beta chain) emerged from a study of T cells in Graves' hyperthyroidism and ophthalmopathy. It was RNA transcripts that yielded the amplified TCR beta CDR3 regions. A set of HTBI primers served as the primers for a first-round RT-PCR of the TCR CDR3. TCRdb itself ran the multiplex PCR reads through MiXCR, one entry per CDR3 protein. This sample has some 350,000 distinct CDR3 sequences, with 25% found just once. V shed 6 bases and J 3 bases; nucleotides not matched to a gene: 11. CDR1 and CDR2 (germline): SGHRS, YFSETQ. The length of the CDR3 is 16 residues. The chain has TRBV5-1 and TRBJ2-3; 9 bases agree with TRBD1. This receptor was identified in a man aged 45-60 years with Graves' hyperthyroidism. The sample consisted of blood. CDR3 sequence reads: CASTRSGTGLTDTQYF. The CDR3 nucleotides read TGCGCCAGCACACGCTCCGGGACAGGGCTAACAGATACGCAGTATTTT. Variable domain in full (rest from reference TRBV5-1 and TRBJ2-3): KAGVTQTPRYLIKTRGQQVTLSCSPISGHRSVSWYQQTPGQGLQFLFEYFSETQRNKGNFPGRFSGRQFSNSRSEMNVSTLELGDSALYLCASTRSGTGLTDTQYFGPGTRLTVL.